Detailed here is one TCR beta chain. Its antigen is undetermined. Profiling relied on immunoSEQ multiplex PCR, and the TCRdb table lists in-frame clones only, not all of them. The sample contains about 140,000 clones, about 93% of which appear only once. This specimen comes from a study of CD4+ T cells in melanoma. Study-wide findings and caveats: CD8+ T cell, macrophage and B cell function reportedly correlated with neoantigen-specific CD4+ T cells. Reportedly, melanoma neoantigen-specific CD4+ T cells showed varied differentiation states.

The CDR3 covers 14 residues. V shed 1 base and J shed 0 bases, with 6 bases lying between them. Germline V gene sequence: CDR1 MGHRA, CDR2 YSYEKL. The chain joins TRBV4-1 to TRBJ1-1; D ambiguous. This receptor was taken from a human donor with melanoma. The CDR3 DNA is TGCGCCAGCAGCCAAGGCGTTCTGAACACTGAAGCTTTCTTT. This codes for CASSQGVLNTEAFF.